The sequence of this T cell receptor (beta chain) was determined in a study of blood T cell repertoires in COVID-19. Background on the study: Samples of COVID-19 (acute and convalescent) were obtained from the United States, Italy and Spain. Sample material is recorded as cDNA or gDNA derived from T cells, B-cell-depleted T cells, or PBMCs.

Original data processing: The assay estimated nucleated cells by amplifying reference gene primers. Sequencing used immunoSEQ multiplex PCR; TCRdb keeps in-frame clones, though not all of them. Clone size and V and J calls were adopted from that table, with D and trimming inferred from the DNA. The sample holds roughly 110,000 clones, about four fifths seen once. The CDR3 length is 14 residues. The germline CDR1 and CDR2 sequences are SGDLS and YYNGEE. Deletions cut 1 base from V and 10 bases from J, with 14 bases between. Only a few counts were recorded for this clone. The chain carries TRBV9 and TRBJ1-4, with a weak D call TRBD1 (5 bases). This TCR derives from a woman between 55 and 75 years old with acute or convalescent COVID-19. Sequencing was carried out using peripheral blood. CDR3 amino acids: CASSVQFLGGKLFF. Written as DNA, the CDR3 is TGTGCCAGCAGCGTACAATTTTTGGGGGGAAAACTGTTTTTT.